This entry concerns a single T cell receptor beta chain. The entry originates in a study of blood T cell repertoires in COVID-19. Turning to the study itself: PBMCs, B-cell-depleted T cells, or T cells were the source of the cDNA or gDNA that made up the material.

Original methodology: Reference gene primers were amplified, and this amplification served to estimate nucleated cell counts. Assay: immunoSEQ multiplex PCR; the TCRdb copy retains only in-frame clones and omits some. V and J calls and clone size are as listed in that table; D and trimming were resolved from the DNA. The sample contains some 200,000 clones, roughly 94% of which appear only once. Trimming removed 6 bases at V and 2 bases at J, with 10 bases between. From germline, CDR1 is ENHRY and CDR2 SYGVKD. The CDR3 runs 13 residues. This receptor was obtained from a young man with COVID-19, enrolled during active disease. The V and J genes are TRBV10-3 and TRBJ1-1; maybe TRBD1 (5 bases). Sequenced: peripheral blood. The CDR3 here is CAISQGGNTEAFF. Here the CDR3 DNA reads TGTGCCATCAGCCAGGGCGGAAACACTGAAGCTTTCTTT.